This TCR beta chain was found in a study of T-cell reconstitution after alpha-beta-depleted transplantation in children. The TCRbeta library incorporated unique molecular identifiers. TCRdb recomputed calls from the PCR reads with MiXCR, one row per CDR3 protein. The table has roughly 89,000 distinct CDR3 sequences, more than 10% seen once. Germline V gene data show CDR1 as LNHDA and CDR2 as SQIVND (reference sequence). V dropped 3 bases and J dropped 7; count of bases not matched to a gene: 9. The CDR3 is made up of 15 amino acids. V and J are TRBV19 and TRBJ1-5; 7 nucleotides match TRBD1. The clonotype comes from a human donor who donated a stem cell graft to a child with inherited bone marrow failure. The specimen was PBMCs from the stem cell graft donor, collected from the stem cell graft. The CDR3 region has the DNA TGTGCCAGTAGTATCGGAGTTAGGGGGCGGCAGCCCCAGCATTTT. As protein: CASSIGVRGRQPQHF.